This entry lists 17 T cell receptor beta chains sequenced from one sample in a study of blood T cell repertoires in COVID-19 (dated by TCRdb to between 2020 and 2021). The method behind the library was the immunoSEQ multiplex PCR assay. Imported from immuneACCESS, the table was reduced by TCRdb to in-frame sequences with V and J called. These copies leave out some clones; in studies compared against another copy, an unresolved V gene accounts for under half, and the cause of the remainder is not known. The sample table holds 320,000 or so clones, of which more than 75% were seen once. The ten largest clones take up 0.9% to 1.2% of the sample. Source material: PBMCs or T cells enriched from blood (not recorded which). The receptors were gathered from a woman in her thirties who had recovered from COVID-19.

J is TRBJ1-2 and V is TRBV5-4; no firm D call. The germline V gene encodes CDR1 SGHNT and CDR2 YYREEE (reference sequence). This CDR3 spans 14 amino acids. V lost 5 bases and J lost 3, with 14 bases in between. CDR3 residues: CASRRTLEDYGYTF. CDR3 bases: TGTGCCAGCAGGAGGACTCTCGAGGACTATGGCTACACCTTC.

The count of this clone is one. V gene TRBV2 combines with J gene TRBJ1-1; D gene uncertain. CDR3 length: 14 residues. The ends were cut back, 5 bases at V and 3 bases at J, with 13 bases in the middle. CDR1 and CDR2 (germline): SNHLY, FYNNEI. This chain's CDR3 is CASSLRSQDTEAFF. The CDR3 DNA reads TGTGCCAGCAGTCTAAGAAGCCAGGACACTGAAGCTTTCTTT.

The rearrangement links TRBV28 to TRBJ1-1; 7 bases align to TRBD1. Germline trimming cut 4 bases from V and 0 bases from J; bases unmatched to any gene: 8. This CDR3 contains 16 residues. Germline CDR1 and CDR2: MDHEN and SYDVKM. The CDR3 DNA sequence: TGTGCCAGCAGTTCAACCCCAGGGGGAATGAACACTGAAGCTTTCTTT. Protein product: CASSSTPGGMNTEAFF.

The gene calls are TRBV2 and TRBJ1-5; the match to TRBD1 covers 8 bases. The germline CDR1 and CDR2 sequences are SNHLY and FYNNEI. The length of the CDR3 is 14 residues. V trimming: 6 bases; J trimming: 6 bases; junction bases outside the gene matches: 7. This CDR3 reads CASSRQGQGQPQHF. The CDR3 DNA reads TGTGCCAGCAGCCGACAGGGGCAGGGTCAGCCCCAGCATTTT.

CDR3 nucleotide sequence: TGTGCCAGCAGTGGAGGGCCAGATTCCAATCAGCCCCAGCATTTT. Translating gives CASSGGPDSNQPQHF. This rearrangement joins TRBV2 to TRBJ1-5; D is unclear. This CDR3 has 15 residues. From germline, CDR1 is SNHLY and CDR2 FYNNEI. V was cut by 4 bases and J by 3 bases, with 13 bases left in between.

The rearrangement joins TRBV5-6 to TRBJ1-5; 9 bases are shared with TRBD1. The V gene end was trimmed by 4 bases and the J gene end by 3 bases; junction bases not matched to a gene: 5. The germline CDR1 and CDR2 sequences are SGHDT and YYEEEE. The CDR3 is 15 amino acids. The CDR3: CASSVGQGYNQPQHF. For the CDR3, the DNA is TGTGCCAGCAGCGTGGGACAGGGCTACAATCAGCCCCAGCATTTT.

The chain joins TRBV6-5 to TRBJ1-1, with 7 bases identical to TRBD1. CDR1 is MNHEY and CDR2 is SVGAGI in the germline V gene. The CDR3 is 16 amino acids. V shed 2 bases and J 0 bases; nucleotides not matched to a gene: 6. The CDR3 DNA sequence: TGTGCCAGCAGTTACGCAAACAGGGGACTGAACACTGAAGCTTTCTTT. Translating gives CASSYANRGLNTEAFF.

The chain couples TRBV27 to TRBJ1-4; D is unclear. Germline V gene lookup returns CDR1 MNHEY and CDR2 SMNVEV (reference sequence). The CDR3 consists of 16 residues. V lost 6 bases and J lost 7, with 21 bases in between. The CDR3 nucleotides read TGTGCCAGCAGCCCGCCCCCCGGGGATATTGGTGAAAAACTGTTTTTT. Residues: CASSPPPGDIGEKLFF.

This chain links TRBV18 with TRBJ1-6; 7 nucleotides agree with TRBD1. The CDR3 has 14 amino acids. Germline CDR1 KGHSH, CDR2 LQKENI. The junction had 2 bases not matched to a gene; V was cut back by 3 bases and J by 6 bases. The CDR3 nucleotides are TGTGCCAGCTCACCTGGGACAGCTAATTCACCCCTCCACTTT. Translation: CASSPGTANSPLHF.

This rearrangement joins TRBV12-5 to TRBJ1-5; D is possibly TRBD1 (6 bases). V was shortened by 1 base and J by 4 bases, with 11 bases between the two germline ends. CDR3 length: 15 residues. CDR1 and CDR2 from the germline V gene are LGHNT and FRNRAP. CDR3 coding DNA: TGTGCTAGTGGTTTGGATGGACAGCTTAATCAGCCCCAGCATTTT. This encodes CASGLDGQLNQPQHF.

V usage is TRBV11-2 and J usage is TRBJ2-3; D perhaps matches TRBD1 (6 bases). Germline V CDR1 and CDR2: SGHAT, FQNNGV. The ends were cut back, 0 bases at V and 2 bases at J, with 9 bases in the middle. The CDR3 runs to 15 residues. CDR3 sequence (DNA): TGTGCCAGCAGCTTAGACAGGGGATACACAGATACGCAGTATTTT. Amino acid sequence: CASSLDRGYTDTQYF.

This clone was counted once. This chain links TRBV9 with TRBJ1-2; D not certain. This CDR3 is 12 amino acids long. CDR1 and CDR2 from the germline V gene are SGDLS and YYNGEE. Trimming took off 3 bases at V and 6 bases at J, with 9 bases between the two ends. The CDR3 region is CASSAPIDGYTF. DNA of the CDR3: TGTGCCAGCAGCGCCCCCATTGATGGCTACACCTTC.

This rearrangement joins TRBV4-1 to TRBJ2-7, with 9 bases fitting TRBD2. The CDR3 is 15 residues long. Germline V gene sequence: CDR1 MGHRA, CDR2 YSYEKL. The trim removed 4 bases at V and 3 bases at J, leaving 7 bases unmatched. CDR3 bases: TGCGCCAGCAGCCCGGGGGAACTAGCGGGCTACGAGCAGTACTTC. Protein sequence: CASSPGELAGYEQYF.

In DNA form, the CDR3 reads TGTGCCAGCAGGTATACCGGGACAGGGAACTATGGCTACACCTTC. Encoded protein: CASRYTGTGNYGYTF. V is TRBV27 and J is TRBJ1-2, with 9 bases aligning to TRBD1. The V segment lost 6 bases and the J segment 2 bases; nucleotides outside the gene matches: 7. The CDR3 extends over 15 amino acids. Germline-derived CDR1 and CDR2 are MNHEY and SMNVEV (reference sequence).

This clone was recorded once. The V call is TRBV9, the J call TRBJ2-7, with unresolved D. The germline V gene has CDR1 SGDLS and CDR2 YYNGEE. The ends were cut back, 0 bases at V and 5 bases at J, with 12 bases in the middle. The CDR3 runs 14 residues. DNA of the CDR3: TGTGCCAGCAGCGTAGAAGTGTCTCGGGACGAGCAGTACTTC. Translating gives CASSVEVSRDEQYF.

J is TRBJ1-1 and V is TRBV7-2, with 8 bases matching TRBD1. Germline CDR1 reads SGHTA; CDR2 reads FQGNSA. The CDR3 extends over 14 amino acids. Trimming cost V 4 bases and J 1 base; bases outside gene matches: 2. Here the CDR3 DNA reads TGTGCCAGCAGCTCACAGGGGGGGAACACTGAAGCTTTCTTT. This sequence encodes CASSSQGGNTEAFF.

The V call is TRBV7-9, the J call TRBJ2-5; D perhaps matches TRBD2 (6 bases). Germline CDR1 is SEHNR and CDR2 is FQNEAQ (reference sequence). The CDR3 is 15 amino acids. Trimming stripped 1 base from V and 2 bases from J, with 11 bases between. This chain's CDR3 is CASSLGSGLQETQYF. CDR3 nucleotide sequence: TGTGCCAGCAGCTTAGGGTCGGGACTTCAAGAGACCCAGTACTTC.